These 27 T cell receptor beta chains share one sample of origin, sequenced in a study of shared clonotypes between healthy human individuals. Some clones are missing from TCRdb's copy, which holds only in-frame ones; the method was immunoSEQ multiplex PCR. The sample consists of more than 400,000 clones, 65% to 85% of them appearing once. Sequencing was performed on PBMCs. These receptors came from a woman between 35 and 50 years old in good health. Some clones in this sample may be carry-over from other donors' samples.

CDR3 in amino acids: CASSGQGAAFF. The CDR3 bases are TGTGCCAGCAGTGGTCAGGGGGCTGCTTTCTTT. This sequence joins TRBV2 and TRBJ1-1; 8 nucleotides match TRBD1. Germline CDR1 reads SNHLY; CDR2 reads FYNNEI. Unmatched junction bases numbered 3, after V lost 4 bases and J lost 11 bases. This CDR3 contains 11 residues.

V gene TRBV9 combines with J gene TRBJ2-7; 10 bases line up with TRBD1. The CDR3 contains 13 residues. The trim removed 4 bases at V and 3 bases at J, leaving 1 base unmatched. The germline gives CDR1 SGDLS, CDR2 YYNGEE. CDR3 nucleotide sequence: TGTGCCAGCAGCAGGACAGGGGGCTACGAGCAGTACTTC. Protein product: CASSRTGGYEQYF.

The CDR3 DNA is TGCGCCAGCAGAGGACAGGGGCGAATCCGCTCCTACGAGCAGTACTTC. Amino acid sequence: CASRGQGRIRSYEQYF. The rearrangement uses TRBV4-1 and TRBJ2-7; 9 positions match TRBD1. V dropped 6 bases and J dropped 0; count of bases not matched to a gene: 9. CDR3 length: 16 amino acids. Germline assignment: CDR1 MGHRA and CDR2 YSYEKL.

In regard to this clone: This may arise from a read error, as a much more abundant clone is one base away. The V gene is TRBV18, the J gene TRBJ2-7; the D gene is possibly TRBD1 (7 bases). The V gene's germline CDR1 is KGHSH and CDR2 LQKENI. Trimming cost V 3 bases and J 4 bases, with 13 bases left between them. This CDR3 region has 14 residues. CDR3 in amino acids: CASSPGQEGYEQYF. The CDR3, as DNA: TGTGCCAGCTCACCCGGACAGGAGGGTTACGAGCAGTACTTC.

This chain connects TRBV11-1 to TRBJ1-1; D gene ambiguous. The V and J ends lost 1 base and 5 bases respectively, with 8 bases between them. This CDR3 spans 13 amino acids. CDR1 is SGHAT and CDR2 is FQDESV in the germline V gene (reference sequence). The CDR3, as DNA: TGTGCCAGCAGCTTAGGAGGGAGAACTGAAGCTTTCTTT. It encodes CASSLGGRTEAFF.

This clone came up a few times. This chain uses TRBV19 with TRBJ1-5, with D possibly being TRBD1 (5 bases). Germline CDR1 LNHDA, CDR2 SQIVND (reference sequence). Trimming removed 4 bases from V and 4 bases from J, with 17 bases in between. There are 16 residues in the CDR3. The CDR3 coding sequence is TGTGCCAGTAGTAAAGGGACGGAATACTCGAATCAGCCCCAGCATTTT. Translation gives CASSKGTEYSNQPQHF.

The CDR3 here is CASSYPRTGGRRAFF. The CDR3 bases are TGTGCCAGCAGTTACCCCCGGACAGGGGGCCGGCGAGCTTTCTTT. This sequence joins TRBV6-6 and TRBJ1-1; TRBD1 matches at 11 bases. The CDR3 loop spans 15 amino acids. J lost 10 bases, V lost 2 bases, and 9 bases had no gene match. CDR1 is MNHNY, CDR2 SVGAGI, per germline (reference sequence).

The V and J genes are TRBV2 and TRBJ1-1; D call uncertain. The CDR3 loop spans 14 amino acids. With 2 bases removed from V and 1 base from J, the gap between germline ends came to 8 bases. Germline CDR1 and CDR2: SNHLY and FYNNEI. The CDR3 DNA reads as TGTGCCAGCAGTGAACGCGGACCGAACACTGAAGCTTTCTTT. It specifies CASSERGPNTEAFF. The entire variable domain, with the rest obtained from reference TRBV2 and TRBJ1-1, is as follows: EPEVTQTPSHQVTQMGQEVILRCVPISNHLYFYWYRQILGQKVEFLVSFYNNEISEKSEIFDDQFSVERPDGSNFTLKIRSTKLEDSAMYFCASSERGPNTEAFFGQGTRLTVV.

V is TRBV7-2 and J is TRBJ2-7, with D perhaps given as TRBD1 or TRBD2 (6 bases each). The CDR3 spans 16 residues. V gave up 1 base and J gave up 3 bases, with 16 bases separating them. The germline V gene has CDR1 SGHTA and CDR2 FQGNSA. The CDR3 coding sequence is TGTGCCAGCAGCTTAGGAGGCTTCGGGGGCCTCTACGAGCAGTACTTC. Its translation: CASSLGGFGGLYEQYF.

The genes are TRBV5-4 and TRBJ2-2; 14 bases line up with TRBD2. With V trimmed by 2 bases and J by 0 bases, 9 bases remained unmatched. The CDR3 runs 20 residues. CDR1 is SGHNT and CDR2 is YYREEE in the germline V gene (reference sequence). The CDR3, as DNA: TGTGCCAGCAGCTTAATGACTAGCGGGAGGGCAGGGTCGAACACCGGGGAGCTGTTTTTT. It yields the protein CASSLMTSGRAGSNTGELFF.

This chain connects TRBV21-1 to TRBJ2-6; TRBD2 is the table's D call, not checked against the DNA. TRBV21-1 constitutes a pseudogene. CDR3 size: 19 residues. The CDR3 DNA is TGTGCCAGCAGAGCGTACACGGGTGTAAGTTGCTCTGGGGCCAACGTCCTGACTTTC. Protein product: CASRAYTGVSCSGANVLTF.

The chain employs TRBV28 and TRBJ2-1; the match to TRBD1 covers 10 bases. Trimming cost V 6 bases and J 7 bases; bases outside gene matches: 9. Germline V CDR1 and CDR2: MDHEN, SYDVKM. This CDR3 contains 15 residues. The CDR3 sequence is CASSPTGQGLNEQFF. The DNA of the CDR3 is TGTGCCAGCAGCCCCACGGGACAGGGGCTTAATGAGCAGTTCTTC.

The CDR3 reads CASSFRQPNTEAFF. The CDR3, as DNA: TGTGCCAGCAGCTTCCGACAGCCGAACACTGAAGCTTTCTTT. The chain combines TRBV6-5 with TRBJ1-1; possible D gene TRBD1, 5 bases. The length of the CDR3 is 14 residues. Per the germline V gene, CDR1 is MNHEY and CDR2 is SVGAGI. Trimming left V 6 bases short and J 1 base short, with 12 bases between.

The genes are TRBV2 and TRBJ2-7; D remains ambiguous. V was cut by 2 bases and J by 2 bases, with 10 bases left in between. CDR1 SNHLY and CDR2 FYNNEI come from the germline V gene. There are 14 residues in the CDR3. The CDR3 bases are TGTGCCAGCAGTGAAAGGCCAGGAGCCTACGAGCAGTACTTC. The encoded protein is CASSERPGAYEQYF.

The chain uses TRBV4-2 and TRBJ2-1; no clear D. Germline CDR1 is LGHNA and CDR2 is YNFKEQ. The CDR3 runs 13 residues. Trimming pared 0 bases from V and 7 bases from J, leaving 7 bases between. The CDR3 loop is CASSQDAGNEQFF. CDR3 nucleotides: TGTGCCAGCAGCCAAGATGCCGGGAATGAGCAGTTCTTC.

The V call is TRBV28, the J call TRBJ2-7; D ambiguous. The CDR3 covers 14 residues. Trimming took 7 bases from V and 3 from J, leaving 16 bases between them. Germline V gene data show CDR1 as MDHEN and CDR2 as SYDVKM. The CDR3: CASTRLADDYEQYF. CDR3 nucleotide sequence: TGTGCCAGCACCCGATTGGCAGACGACTACGAGCAGTACTTC. Looking up the rest from reference TRBV28 and TRBJ2-7 gives the full variable domain: DVKVTQSSRYLVKRTGEKVFLECVQDMDHENMFWYRQDPGLGLRLIYFSYDVKMKEKGDIPEGYSVSREKKERFSLILESASTNQTSMYLCASTRLADDYEQYFGPGTRLTVT.

The rearrangement links TRBV7-8 to TRBJ1-5; D remains unclear. CDR1 and CDR2 from the germline V gene are SGHVS and FQNEAQ. The CDR3 consists of 15 residues. V was shortened by 3 bases and J by 1 base, with 10 bases between the two germline ends. The CDR3 DNA reads as TGTGCCAGCAGCTTGACCCAGATGAGCAATCAGCCCCAGCATTTT. Translation gives CASSLTQMSNQPQHF.

The chain is built from TRBV20-1 and TRBJ1-2; a weak D match, TRBD1 (5 bases). V lost 5 bases, J lost 7 bases, and 11 bases lay in between. The CDR3 is 11 residues long. Germline-derived CDR1 and CDR2 are DFQATT and SNEGSKA (reference sequence). CDR3 sequence (DNA): TGCAGTGCTGCTTGGGGGGTTGGCTACACCTTC. This codes for CSAAWGVGYTF.

This clone appeared a single time. J is TRBJ2-6 and V is TRBV18, with D perhaps TRBD2 (5 bases). The length of the CDR3 is 18 residues. V was trimmed by 5 bases and J by 5 bases, leaving 22 bases between them. Germline lookup yields CDR1 KGHSH and CDR2 LQKENI. CDR3 sequence: CASSFQVDLQSRANVLTF. The CDR3 DNA reads TGTGCCAGCTCATTCCAGGTGGACTTACAAAGTCGGGCCAACGTCCTGACTTTC. The variable domain in full, with the rest retrieved from reference TRBV18 and TRBJ2-6, is NAGVMQNPRHLVRRRGQEARLRCSPMKGHSHVYWYRQLPEEGLKFMVYLQKENIIDESGMPKERFSAEFPKEGPSILRIQQVVRGDSAAYFCASSFQVDLQSRANVLTFGAGSRLTVL.

The rearrangement joins TRBV30 to TRBJ2-3; 8 nucleotides line up with TRBD2. Germline values: CDR1 GTSNPN, CDR2 SVGIG (reference sequence). The V and J ends lost 4 bases and 2 bases, in that order; junction bases with no gene match: 8. The CDR3 runs to 15 residues. CDR3 protein: CAWTGVAGPTDTQYF. The CDR3 DNA sequence: TGTGCCTGGACTGGGGTAGCGGGACCCACAGATACGCAGTATTTT.

The rearrangement links TRBV9 to TRBJ2-5, with D perhaps TRBD1 (6 bases). The CDR3 is made up of 13 amino acids. Germline CDR1 and CDR2: SGDLS and YYNGEE. Trimming took off 4 bases at V and 2 bases at J, with 9 bases between the two ends. The DNA for the CDR3 is TGTGCCAGCAGCTCGACAGGACAAGAGACCCAGTACTTC. Protein sequence: CASSSTGQETQYF.

This clone has at least ten counts. The chain couples TRBV27 to TRBJ1-1, with D possibly matching TRBD1 (5 bases). The length of the CDR3 is 13 residues. The V end was cut by 4 bases, the J end by 1 base, with 7 bases between. CDR1 is MNHEY, CDR2 SMNVEV, per germline (reference sequence). In DNA, the CDR3 is TGTGCCAGCAGTTCCACAGGGAACACTGAAGCTTTCTTT. Its protein product is CASSSTGNTEAFF.

CDR3 bases: TGTGCCAGCAGCGGAGGACATGACTACACCTTC. Translating it yields CASSGGHDYTF. This sequence joins TRBV7-9 and TRBJ1-2; perhaps TRBD1 as D (5 bases). The V gene's germline CDR1 is SEHNR and CDR2 FQNEAQ (reference sequence). The CDR3 sequence is 11 residues long. Trimming took 5 bases from V and 10 from J, leaving 11 bases between them.

With respect to this clone: Given a far larger clone just one base away, this is likely a sequencing read error. CDR3 residues: CASSLRPGEQPQHF. DNA of the CDR3: TGTGCCAGCAGCTTGAGGCCGGGAGAACAGCCCCAGCATTTT. V usage is TRBV5-6 and J usage is TRBJ1-5; D call uncertain. Germline V CDR1 and CDR2: SGHDT, YYEEEE. V was cut by 1 base and J by 7 bases, with 12 bases left in between. The CDR3 length is 14 residues.

The chain is built from TRBV5-5 and TRBJ1-5, with no clear D. Deletions cut 4 bases from V and 1 base from J, with 12 bases between. This CDR3 contains 15 residues. The V gene's germline CDR1 is SGHKS and CDR2 YYEKEE (reference sequence). In DNA form, the CDR3 reads TGTGCCAGCAGCCCCCAGGACTTCAGCAATCAGCCCCAGCATTTT. Amino acid sequence: CASSPQDFSNQPQHF. The variable domain in full, with the rest retrieved from reference TRBV5-5 and TRBJ1-5, is DAGVTQSPTHLIKTRGQQVTLRCSPISGHKSVSWYQQVLGQGPQFIFQYYEKEERGRGNFPDRFSARQFPNYSSELNVNALLLGDSALYLCASSPQDFSNQPQHFGDGTRLSIL.

V gene TRBV18 combines with J gene TRBJ2-2, with 9 bases identical to TRBD2. V lost 4 bases and J lost 4; bases outside the gene matches: 1. This CDR3 has 14 amino acids. Germline values: CDR1 KGHSH, CDR2 LQKENI. The chain's CDR3 is CASSQAGGTGELFF. The DNA of the CDR3 is TGTGCCAGCTCACAAGCGGGAGGCACCGGGGAGCTGTTTTTT.

In its sample, this clone was seen a few times. With a far larger clone one base away, a read error is the likely cause. CDR3 DNA sequence: TGCGCCAGCAGAGGGGACCTCAATTCCGAGCAGTACTTC. It translates to CASRGDLNSEQYF. The chain is built from TRBV4-1 and TRBJ2-7, with D perhaps TRBD1 or TRBD2 (5 bases each). Germline V gives CDR1 MGHRA, CDR2 YSYEKL. The CDR3 spans 13 residues. V was clipped by 6 bases and J by 6 bases, with 15 bases between them.